These 26 T cell receptor beta chains share one sample of origin, sequenced in a study of hypomethylating agent response in myelodysplastic syndrome. Assay used: immunoSEQ multiplex PCR; TCRdb lists only in-frame clones, some missing. The sample carries approximately 5,900 clones, roughly 79% recorded once. The material sequenced was bone marrow, taken before or after starting hypomethylating agent treatment for myelodysplastic syndrome (not recorded which). These receptors all come from a human donor with myelodysplastic syndrome.

V usage is TRBV5-1 and J usage is TRBJ1-1; TRBD1 is a possible D gene (5 bases). The V gene's germline CDR1 is SGHRS and CDR2 YFSETQ. Trimming left V 0 bases short and J 0 bases short, with 18 bases between. This CDR3 spans 18 amino acids. As DNA, the CDR3 is TGCGCCAGCAGCTTGGCCCGTGGGGGGAGAGCTATGAACACTGAAGCTTTCTTT. This encodes CASSLARGGRAMNTEAFF.

The rearrangement uses TRBV18 and TRBJ1-2; D unclear. Germline V CDR1 and CDR2: KGHSH, LQKENI. The CDR3 covers 15 residues. Trimming removed 0 bases at V and 7 bases at J, with 15 bases between. The CDR3, as DNA: TGTGCCAGCTCACCACCGGGGAGGGCCCCCGGTGGCTACACCTTC. Translated, it gives CASSPPGRAPGGYTF.

CDR3 DNA: TGTGCCAGCAGCGTAGCAGGGCCCTCCTATGGCTACACCTTC. Residues: CASSVAGPSYGYTF. This chain links TRBV9 with TRBJ1-2; the D gene is possibly TRBD1 (5 bases). CDR3 length equals 14 residues. Trimming cost V 0 bases and J 4 bases, with 10 bases left between them. Germline CDR1 reads SGDLS; CDR2 reads YYNGEE.

V and J are TRBV9 and TRBJ2-5, with 13 bases aligning to TRBD2. Trimming cost V 2 bases and J 11 bases; bases outside gene matches: 9. The V gene's germline CDR1 is SGDLS and CDR2 YYNGEE. The CDR3 covers 15 residues. CDR3 DNA: TGTGCCAGCAGCGTTGGGACTAGCGGGACCTTTGAGCAGTACTTC. Protein product: CASSVGTSGTFEQYF.

V and J are TRBV6-6 and TRBJ2-5; no clear D gene. CDR1 is MNHNY and CDR2 is SVGAGI in the germline V gene (reference sequence). The ends were cut back, 7 bases at V and 5 bases at J, with 11 bases in the middle. This CDR3 has 12 amino acids. CDR3 in amino acids: CASNGMGETQYF. Written as DNA, the CDR3 is TGTGCCAGCAATGGCATGGGGGAGACCCAGTACTTC.

The chain has TRBV5-6 and TRBJ1-1; possibly TRBD1 for D (5 bases). Trimming removed 6 bases from V and 1 base from J, with 10 bases in between. The CDR3 sequence is 13 residues long. Germline V lookup: CDR1 SGHDT, CDR2 YYEEEE. Here the CDR3 DNA reads TGTGCCAGCAACCTTGGGGCGAACACTGAAGCTTTCTTT. This encodes CASNLGANTEAFF.

The chain is built from TRBV7-6 and TRBJ2-3; 9 positions agree with TRBD1. Per the germline V gene, CDR1 is SGHVS and CDR2 is FNYEAQ. CDR3 size: 16 residues. Unmatched junction bases numbered 6, after V lost 1 base and J lost 4 bases. The CDR3 sequence: CASSLVPDRGSDTQYF. In DNA, the CDR3 is TGTGCCAGCAGCTTAGTACCCGACAGGGGGTCAGATACGCAGTATTTT.

The chain is built from TRBV12-5 and TRBJ2-3; 11 bases are a match to TRBD2. V was pared by 4 bases and J by 1 base, with 4 bases of the junction left unmatched. This CDR3 contains 16 residues. Germline loops: CDR1 LGHNT, CDR2 FRNRAP. CDR3 amino acids: CASGSALAGGTDTQYF. The DNA for the CDR3 is TGTGCTAGTGGTTCCGCACTAGCGGGGGGCACAGATACGCAGTATTTT.

The rearrangement uses TRBV12-5 and TRBJ1-4, with D uncertain. This CDR3 spans 16 amino acids. Germline V gene lookup returns CDR1 LGHNT and CDR2 FRNRAP. Trimming stripped 0 bases from V and 0 bases from J, with 8 bases between. The CDR3 bases are TGTGCTAGTGGTTTGGTTGTGGGCTCAACTAATGAAAAACTGTTTTTT. Its protein is CASGLVVGSTNEKLFF.

The chain has TRBV15 and TRBJ1-1; a weak D match, TRBD1 (5 bases). The CDR3 length is 16 residues. CDR1 and CDR2 (germline): LNHNV, YYDKDF (reference sequence). V lost 0 bases to trimming and J lost 0 bases, with 11 bases between them. The DNA for the CDR3 is TGTGCCACCAGCAGAGATCGACAGCACTTGAACACTGAAGCTTTCTTT. The encoded protein is CATSRDRQHLNTEAFF. Complete variable domain (other parts from reference TRBV15 and TRBJ1-1): DAMVIQNPRYQVTQFGKPVTLSCSQTLNHNVMYWYQQKSSQAPKLLFHYYDKDFNNEADTPDNFQSRRPNTSFCFLDIRSPGLGDTAMYLCATSRDRQHLNTEAFFGQGTRLTVV.

The V call is TRBV6-1, the J call TRBJ1-3, with D uncertain. This CDR3 region has 17 residues. V was cut by 4 bases and J by 0 bases, with 16 bases left in between. The V gene's germline CDR1 is MNHNS and CDR2 SASEGT. CDR3 region: CASSAPLVGISGNTIYF. DNA for the CDR3: TGTGCCAGCAGTGCCCCCCTTGTTGGGATCTCTGGAAACACCATATATTTT.

This clone was detected once. The chain links TRBV10-1 to TRBJ2-1; 8 bases agree with TRBD2. V shed 4 bases and J 0 bases; nucleotides not matched to a gene: 14. The CDR3 has 19 amino acids. Germline V gene data show CDR1 as WNHNN and CDR2 as SYGVQD (reference sequence). The chain's CDR3 is CASSVDGRAEKGSYNEQFF. The CDR3, as DNA: TGCGCCAGCAGTGTAGACGGGAGGGCAGAGAAGGGCTCCTACAATGAGCAGTTCTTC.

The genes are TRBV2 and TRBJ2-1; 11 bases line up with TRBD2. CDR3 length: 15 amino acids. The germline V gene has CDR1 SNHLY and CDR2 FYNNEI. After removal of 7 bases from V and 6 bases from J, the junction contained 8 bases not matched to a gene. CDR3 bases: TGTGCCAGCACCCGACTAGCGGGGACTGTCAATGAGCAGTTCTTC. Translation gives CASTRLAGTVNEQFF.

The chain employs TRBV12-5 and TRBJ1-5, with a possible D match to TRBD1 (6 bases). V lost 3 bases, J lost 7 bases, and 16 bases lay in between. In germline, CDR1 is LGHNT, CDR2 FRNRAP. The CDR3 has 15 residues. The CDR3 loop reads CASGLGTGLGQPQHF. CDR3 DNA: TGTGCTAGTGGTTTAGGAACAGGGCTCGGCCAGCCCCAGCATTTT.

The chain combines TRBV2 with TRBJ1-1, with D maybe TRBD1 (5 bases). Germline loops: CDR1 SNHLY, CDR2 FYNNEI. The CDR3 sequence is 13 residues long. V shed 7 bases and J shed 0 bases, with 9 bases lying between them. The CDR3 spells CASKGTMNTEAFF. In DNA, the CDR3 is TGTGCCAGCAAGGGGACGATGAACACTGAAGCTTTCTTT.

This chain links TRBV4-2 with TRBJ2-3; 7 nucleotides agree with TRBD2. V dropped 4 bases and J dropped 1; count of bases not matched to a gene: 5. Germline V lookup: CDR1 LGHNA, CDR2 YNFKEQ. CDR3 size: 15 residues. The DNA of the CDR3 is TGTGCCAGCAGCCGTGAGCGGGATGGCACAGATACGCAGTATTTT. Translated, it gives CASSRERDGTDTQYF.

This clone was counted between two and nine times. V usage is TRBV6-1 and J usage is TRBJ1-2, with TRBD1 matching over 9 bases. Germline V lookup: CDR1 MNHNS, CDR2 SASEGT. V was clipped by 0 bases and J by 3 bases; unmatched bases: 2. The CDR3 has 15 residues. The CDR3 protein is CASSEAGTGHYGYTF. CDR3 DNA: TGTGCCAGCAGTGAAGCCGGGACAGGGCACTATGGCTACACCTTC.

This chain joins TRBV20-1 and TRBJ1-2; D unresolved. The CDR3 spans 11 residues. V was shortened by 2 bases and J by 4 bases, with 5 bases between the two germline ends. Germline V gene lookup returns CDR1 DFQATT and CDR2 SNEGSKA (reference sequence). The CDR3 loop reads CSARSGYGYTF. CDR3 coding DNA: TGCAGTGCTAGATCCGGCTATGGCTACACCTTC.

This clone was detected a few times. The J gene is TRBJ2-5, the V gene TRBV7-6; D might be TRBD2 (7 bases). There are 17 residues in the CDR3. Germline values: CDR1 SGHVS, CDR2 FNYEAQ. Trimming shortened V by 7 bases and J by 5 bases, and 26 bases separated the two germline ends. The CDR3 DNA sequence: TGTGCCAGCACCCCCTTAGCTTCTGGGGGGGGCCGGGAGACCCAGTACTTC. Protein: CASTPLASGGGRETQYF.

With regard to this clone: The junction departs from the called germline gene at one end, perhaps through a read error. The chain carries TRBV6-1 and TRBJ1-2, with unresolved D. Germline loops: CDR1 MNHNS, CDR2 SASEGT. The CDR3 runs to 16 residues. CDR3 in amino acids: CANSAGRLGANYGYTF. The CDR3 coding sequence is TGTGCCAACAGTGCAGGACGGCTGGGAGCTAACTATGGCTACACCTTC.

The chain has TRBV7-3 and TRBJ2-3; perhaps TRBD2 as D (7 bases). V dropped 4 bases and J dropped 6 bases, with 20 bases sitting between them. The germline gives CDR1 SGHTA, CDR2 FQGTGA. The CDR3 spans 16 residues. The CDR3 protein is CASSSSAGGLADTQYF. CDR3 in DNA: TGTGCCAGCAGCTCCAGTGCCGGGGGGCTAGCCGATACGCAGTATTTT.

V and J are TRBV7-2 and TRBJ1-1; 7 nucleotides align to TRBD1. Germline trimming cut 5 bases from V and 5 bases from J; bases unmatched to any gene: 11. Germline V gives CDR1 SGHTA, CDR2 FQGNSA. This CDR3 region has 15 residues. The CDR3 nucleotides are TGTGCCAGCAGCCCCCACAGGGGCGGAGGGACTGAAGCTTTCTTT. The encoded protein is CASSPHRGGGTEAFF. Based on the CDR3 plus reference TRBV7-2 and TRBJ1-1, the full variable domain is GAGVSQSPSNKVTEKGKDVELRCDPISGHTALYWYRQSLGQGLEFLIYFQGNSAPDKSGLPSDRFSAERTGGSVSTLTIQRTQQEDSAVYLCASSPHRGGGTEAFFGQGTRLTVV.

This clone was recorded once. The chain employs TRBV30 and TRBJ1-1, with unresolved D. CDR1 and CDR2 from the germline V gene are GTSNPN and SVGIG (reference sequence). This CDR3 contains 11 residues. CDR3 DNA sequence: TGTGCGTCTCGCCAAGCCTCTGAAGCTTTCTTT. It specifies CASRQASEAFF.

With respect to this clone: The junction shows a germline mismatch at one end, possibly a read error. The V call is TRBV15, the J call TRBJ1-6; no definite D call. Germline V gives CDR1 LNHNV, CDR2 YYDKDF (reference sequence). This CDR3 is built from 15 residues. CDR3: CATRRDGSPNSPLHF. Here the CDR3 DNA reads TGTGCCACCAGAAGAGACGGGAGCCCTAATTCACCCCTCCACTTT.

The rearrangement uses TRBV6-1 and TRBJ2-7; 8 nucleotides align to TRBD2. Germline trimming cut 10 bases from V and 4 bases from J; bases unmatched to any gene: 9. The CDR3 has 13 amino acids. Germline loops: CDR1 MNHNS, CDR2 SASEGT. The CDR3 is CAMSRGGEYEQYF. The CDR3 DNA reads TGTGCCATGTCACGGGGGGGCGAGTACGAGCAGTACTTC.

The chain is built from TRBV6-5 and TRBJ1-6; unclear D gene. In germline, CDR1 is MNHEY, CDR2 SVGAGI. This CDR3 spans 14 amino acids. The V gene lost 2 bases and the J gene lost 9 bases, with 11 bases spanning the gap. The CDR3 DNA reads TGTGCCAGCAGTTACCGGGAGTTCGGTTCACCCCTCCACTTT. Protein product: CASSYREFGSPLHF.